This is a list of T cell receptor beta chains from one sample in a study of beta chain features in type 1 diabetes. The repertoire was sequenced with immunoSEQ multiplex PCR; TCRdb's copy has only in-frame clones and lacks some. Here the sample spans fewer than 250,000 clones, over 12% being singletons. The sample was naive CD4+ T cells from blood. The origin of the receptors is a woman aged 40 to 50 in good health. Both conserved end residues are part of each CDR3. The D gene is left open where the match is weak. Some rows mark clone size as missing; the rest say once, few, many or name a class of expanded clone.

clone_size	d_call	cdr3_length	v_call	j_call	cdr3_nt	cdr3_aa
few	.	13	TRBV2	TRBJ2-7	TGTGCCAGCAGTGACGTCGCTCTGTCCGAGCAGTACTTC	CASSDVALSEQYF
few	TRBD1	13	TRBV6-1	TRBJ1-1	TGTGCCAGTGACAGGGCTCAGAACACTGAAGCTTTCTTT	CASDRAQNTEAFF
few	.	14	TRBV15	TRBJ2-7	TGTGCCACCAGCAGAGACCCGGCCTACACAGGGCAGTACTTC	CATSRDPAYTGQYF
many	.	13	TRBV29-1	TRBJ1-3	TGCAGCGCTGGCGGGGCCTCTGGAAACACCATATATTTT	CSAGGASGNTIYF
few	.	18	TRBV7-9	TRBJ2-2	TGTGCCAGCAGCCCCGGAGCTCCCCCGGAACCCTACACCGGGGAGCTGTTTTTT	CASSPGAPPEPYTGELFF
few	TRBD2	17	TRBV9	TRBJ2-1	TGTGCCAGCAGCGTAGGTTTAGGCGCGGGGGGGCCCAATGAGCAGTTCTTC	CASSVGLGAGGPNEQFF
.	TRBD1	16	TRBV7-2	TRBJ2-2	TGTGCCAGCAAAGGGTCAGGACAGGGCCCCACCGGGGAGCTGTTTTTT	CASKGSGQGPTGELFF
.	.	16	TRBV18	TRBJ1-4	TGTGCCAGCTCACCCGCGGCGGTATCAACTAATGAAAAACTGTTTTTT	CASSPAAVSTNEKLFF
.	.	17	TRBV18	TRBJ2-7	TGTGCCAGCTCAGACCAGGGTTTGGTGAGTCGGATGATGGAGCAGTACTTC	CASSDQGLVSRMMEQYF
few	TRBD1	15	TRBV7-2	TRBJ2-2	TGTGCCAGCAGCCCACAGGGGGCGGGAACCGGGGAGCTGTTTTTT	CASSPQGAGTGELFF
few	.	14	TRBV5-1	TRBJ2-7	TGCGCCAGCAGCTTGGGTCAGGGGTCCTACGAGCAGTACTTC	CASSLGQGSYEQYF
few	.	13	TRBV5-1	TRBJ2-5	TGCGCCAGCAGCTTGGGACTACAAGAGACCCAGTACTTC	CASSLGLQETQYF
.	.	12	TRBV27	TRBJ1-2	TGTGCCAGCAGTTTTAGAGGGTATGGCTACACCTTC	CASSFRGYGYTF
.	.	15	TRBV7-9	TRBJ2-5	TGTGCCAGCAGCTTATCCCGGGGTCGGGGGGAGACCCAGTACTTC	CASSLSRGRGETQYF
few	.	15	TRBV14	TRBJ2-7	TGTGCCAGCAGCCAAGATTTTGGGGGACTCTACGAGCAGTACTTC	CASSQDFGGLYEQYF
few	.	13	TRBV7-2	TRBJ2-1	TGTGCCAGCAGCGTGACAGCGAAGAATGAGCAGTTCTTC	CASSVTAKNEQFF
few	TRBD2	14	TRBV10-1	TRBJ2-1	TGCGCCAGCAGTGGCTGGGGGGGAGAGGGTGAGCAGTTCTTC	CASSGWGGEGEQFF
.	.	13	TRBV2	TRBJ2-7	TGTGCCAGCAGTGCCCGGGGATCCTACGAGCAGTACTTC	CASSARGSYEQYF
few	.	13	TRBV5-6	TRBJ2-5	TGTGCCAGCAGACGGCAGGGCCAAGAGACCCAGTACTTC	CASRRQGQETQYF